This T cell receptor delta chain was sequenced for a study of gamma-delta T cells after stem cell transplantation. With regard to this clone: A read error is likely here: a far larger clone is one base away.

TCRdb called clones from the RT-PCR reads again using CATT. This table holds some 800 delta-chain clones, nearly 15% found once. V lost 0 bases, J lost 1 base, and 29 bases lay in between. This CDR3 has 21 residues. Germline CDR1 GEAIGNYY, CDR2 EKD. Sample: gamma-delta T cells. This sequence was found in a human donor. It is not recorded whose cells these are; they may come from a transplant donor. The V gene is TRDV2, the J gene TRDJ1; tentatively, D is TRDD3 (5 bases). Here the CDR3 DNA reads TGTGCCTGTGACACCGTTGAGTCCAACCGGCGTACTAGGGGACTCACCGATAAACTCATCTTT. This translates into CACDTVESNRRTRGLTDKLIF.